This T cell receptor beta chain was recorded in a study of T cells in tuberculosis. Study context: Sequenced TCRs come from CD1B-GMM tetramer-binding T cells. Overall study results and limits: The stringent gate may have excluded weak CD1B-GMM tetramer binders.

Thawed, overnight-rested PBMC were stained with GMM-loaded CD1B tetramer, viability dye and anti-CD3, then sorted. The CD1B tetramers carried C32 glucose monomycolate purified from Rhodococcus equi. Before cryopreservation, the sorted PBMC lost their CD14-expressing monocytes. Clones were sequenced by immunoSEQ multiplex PCR, and TCRdb holds only the in-frame ones, with some missing. The table includes 85,000 to 90,000 clones, approximately 91% detected once. After removal of 6 bases from V and 2 bases from J, the junction contained 1 base not matched to a gene. Germline assignment: CDR1 MNHNS and CDR2 SASEGT. There are 13 residues in the CDR3.

The chain employs TRBV6-1 and TRBJ1-2, with 9 bases identical to TRBD1. Sequences were obtained from CD1b-GMM tetramer-negative cells sorted from PBMCs. The sequence came from an adult woman with latent tuberculosis. Here the CDR3 reads CASRGQGNYGYTF. In DNA, the CDR3 is TGTGCCAGCAGGGGACAGGGAAACTATGGCTACACCTTC.